These 11 T cell receptor beta chains were all obtained from the same sample, sequenced in a study of graft-versus-host responses after intestinal transplantation. What these receptors recognize is not known. The protocol was immunoSEQ multiplex PCR, while the TCRdb copy is restricted to in-frame clones and leaves out a portion. Here the sample spans roughly 90,000 clones, about 88% being singletons. This specimen consisted of unstimulated CD4+ T cells sorted from spleen or lymph node cells, obtained before transplant. These receptors all come from a human donor who was the organ donor for an intestinal transplant.

V and J are TRBV10-2 and TRBJ2-5, with 9 bases fitting TRBD1. J gave up 5 bases and V 8 bases, and 0 bases lay outside the gene matches. The CDR3 spans 11 residues. From germline, CDR1 is WSHSY and CDR2 SAAADI. CDR3: CASGTGETQYF. CDR3 nucleotides: TGCGCCAGCGGGACAGGGGAGACCCAGTACTTC.

In its sample, this clone was seen once. This chain connects TRBV6-1 to TRBJ1-1, with D maybe TRBD1 (5 bases). The V gene lost 2 bases and the J gene lost 1 base, with 14 bases spanning the gap. CDR1 and CDR2 from the germline V gene are MNHNS and SASEGT. This CDR3 region has 16 residues. The CDR3 coding sequence is TGTGCCAGCAGTGAAATGGGGGGTCGCTGGAACACTGAAGCTTTCTTT. Encoded protein: CASSEMGGRWNTEAFF.

This chain connects TRBV27 to TRBJ2-5, with D unresolved. The germline CDR1 and CDR2 sequences are MNHEY and SMNVEV (reference sequence). The CDR3 is 16 residues long. V was clipped by 2 bases and J by 4 bases, with 17 bases between them. CDR3 DNA: TGTGCCAGCAGTTTAGGTTTTTCAGGCCGCTCAGAGACCCAGTACTTC. The encoded protein is CASSLGFSGRSETQYF.

The chain couples TRBV5-1 to TRBJ2-7; D possibly corresponds to TRBD2 (7 bases). The germline V gene encodes CDR1 SGHRS and CDR2 YFSETQ. The ends were cut back, 0 bases at V and 3 bases at J, with 13 bases in the middle. CDR3 length equals 15 residues. CDR3 DNA: TGCGCCAGCAGCTTGGTGGGCGGGGGCCTCTACGAGCAGTACTTC. Encoded protein: CASSLVGGGLYEQYF.

This chain links TRBV7-9 with TRBJ2-7; D gene uncertain. Germline lookup yields CDR1 SEHNR and CDR2 FQNEAQ (reference sequence). Trimming cost V 1 base and J 11 bases, with 12 bases left between them. The CDR3 is made up of 12 amino acids. The CDR3 loop reads CASSLGGNLEYF. The CDR3, as DNA: TGTGCCAGCAGCTTAGGAGGCAACCTCGAGTACTTC.

The V call is TRBV28, the J call TRBJ2-1; 12 bases line up with TRBD2. With V trimmed by 3 bases and J by 8 bases, 5 bases remained unmatched. Germline CDR1 is MDHEN and CDR2 is SYDVKM. The CDR3 loop spans 15 amino acids. The DNA of the CDR3 is TGTGCCAGCAGTTTGACTAGCGGGAGTACGTATGAGCAGTTCTTC. It yields the protein CASSLTSGSTYEQFF. Looking up the rest from reference TRBV28 and TRBJ2-1 gives the full variable domain: DVKVTQSSRYLVKRTGEKVFLECVQDMDHENMFWYRQDPGLGLRLIYFSYDVKMKEKGDIPEGYSVSREKKERFSLILESASTNQTSMYLCASSLTSGSTYEQFFGPGTRLTVL.

The J gene is TRBJ2-1, the V gene TRBV19; 9 nucleotides align to TRBD2. The CDR3 is 15 amino acids. Germline lookup yields CDR1 LNHDA and CDR2 SQIVND (reference sequence). V lost 5 bases to trimming and J lost 9 bases; unmatched junction nucleotides: 11. CDR3 coding DNA: TGTGCCAGTAGTCCTCCGGGACTAGCTACCTCTGAGCAGTTCTTC. It specifies CASSPPGLATSEQFF.

With respect to this clone: At one of its ends the junction is not consistent with the germline gene, which may arise from a read error. The chain links TRBV7-7 to TRBJ2-3; D is possibly TRBD2 (6 bases). The CDR3 consists of 14 residues. Germline lookup yields CDR1 SSHAT and CDR2 FNYEAQ (reference sequence). The CDR3 spells CASSTGTSTDTQYF. The DNA of the CDR3 is TGTGCTAGCAGCACCGGGACTAGCACAGATACGCAGTATTTT. The whole variable domain, remainder taken from reference TRBV7-7 and TRBJ2-3, is GAGVSQSPRYKVTKRGQDVTLRCDPISSHATLYWYQQALGQGPEFLTYFNYEAQPDKSGLPSDRFSAERPEGSISTLTIQRTEQRDSAMYRCASSTGTSTDTQYFGPGTRLTVL.

The chain combines TRBV30 with TRBJ2-1, with 9 bases matching TRBD1. V lost 0 bases and J lost 8; bases outside the gene matches: 5. The CDR3 has 14 amino acids. Looked up from germline, CDR1 is GTSNPN and CDR2 is SVGIG (reference sequence). DNA for the CDR3: TGTGCCTGGAGTGTGGGGACAGGGAGACATGAGCAGTTCTTC. Translation: CAWSVGTGRHEQFF. The full variable domain, its missing parts supplied by reference TRBV30 and TRBJ2-1, is SQTIHQWPATLVQPVGSPLSLECTVEGTSNPNLYWYRQAAGRGLQLLFYSVGIGQISSEVPQNLSASRPQDRQFILSSKKLLLSDSGFYLCAWSVGTGRHEQFFGPGTRLTVL.

This chain uses TRBV11-3 with TRBJ1-1; D is ambiguous. Trimming cost V 4 bases and J 9 bases, with 12 bases left between them. Per germline, CDR1 SGHNT and CDR2 YENEEA. This CDR3 is 12 amino acids long. The CDR3 nucleotides are TGTGCCAGCAGCTCCATACAAAGTAAAGCTTTCTTT. Amino acid sequence: CASSSIQSKAFF.

This chain joins TRBV5-1 and TRBJ1-4, with 10 bases matching TRBD1. With 3 bases clipped from V and 4 bases from J, the junction kept 6 bases outside the gene matches. The CDR3 covers 16 residues. Germline loops: CDR1 SGHRS, CDR2 YFSETQ. The CDR3 loop is CASSSGQGNGNEKLFF. CDR3 sequence (DNA): TGCGCCAGCAGCTCGGGACAGGGGAATGGTAATGAAAAACTGTTTTTT.